The rows below give T cell receptor beta chains drawn from one sample of a study of OX40 agonist ivuxolimab in advanced cancers. The assay was immunoSEQ multiplex PCR, and TCRdb's table has in-frame clones only and misses some. The table includes fewer than 75,000 clones, about 89% detected once. The sample was CD4+ or CD8+ T cells sorted from blood, taken in a trial of the OX40 agonist ivuxolimab. These receptors were obtained from an adult with an advanced solid tumor such as melanoma, head and neck, liver or kidney cancer. Each CDR3 is given with its conserved first and last residue. A D gene is named only where the DNA matches it firmly. Only part of the rows carry a size: once, few, many, or a class if the clone is expanded.

len	d_gene	v_gene	j_gene	abundance	CDR3aa	CDR3nt
15	TRBD2	TRBV5-4	TRBJ2-3	-	CASSSKRGRTDTQYF	TGTGCCAGCAGCAGCAAGCGGGGGCGCACAGATACGCAGTATTTT
15	TRBD2	TRBV6-5	TRBJ2-7	-	CASSLRLAGWDEQYF	TGTGCCAGCAGTTTGAGACTAGCGGGATGGGACGAGCAGTACTTC
14	-	TRBV4-1	TRBJ2-7	-	CASNQDWSRYEQYF	TGCGCCAGCAACCAAGATTGGTCCAGATACGAGCAGTACTTC
14	-	TRBV28	TRBJ2-5	-	CASILSLDGETQYF	TGTGCCAGCATCCTCAGTCTGGATGGGGAGACCCAGTACTTC
13	TRBD1	TRBV2	TRBJ1-3	once	CASRGTGGNTIYF	TGTGCCAGCAGAGGGACAGGGGGAAACACCATATATTTT
13	-	TRBV5-1	TRBJ2-5	-	CASSLPAKETQYF	TGCGCCAGCAGCCTACCAGCAAAGGAGACCCAGTACTTC
10	-	TRBV29-1	TRBJ2-1	-	CSVENIEQFF	TGCAGCGTTGAAAACATTGAGCAGTTCTTC
14	-	TRBV28	TRBJ1-2	-	CASTSSGPNYGYTF	TGTGCCAGCACCTCCAGTGGCCCTAACTATGGCTACACCTTC
16	TRBD1	TRBV7-9	TRBJ2-2	-	CASTWGTGLDTGELFF	TGTGCCAGCACCTGGGGGACAGGGCTCGACACCGGGGAGCTGTTTTTT
14	-	TRBV7-2	TRBJ2-7	few	CASSLEEGPYEQYF	TGTGCCAGCAGCTTAGAGGAGGGACCCTACGAGCAGTACTTC
12	-	TRBV7-6	TRBJ1-1	-	CASSSANTEAFF	TGTGCCAGCAGCTCAGCGAACACTGAAGCTTTCTTT
15	-	TRBV28	TRBJ2-3	-	CASGAAGARTDTQYF	TGTGCCAGCGGGGCGGCGGGGGCCCGCACAGATACGCAGTATTTT
14	-	TRBV5-1	TRBJ2-4	once	CASSFQGSQNIQYF	TGCGCCAGCAGCTTCCAGGGTAGCCAAAACATTCAGTACTTC
16	TRBD1	TRBV6-5	TRBJ2-3	-	CASSYSRTAGGDTQYF	TGTGCCAGCAGTTACTCGAGAACTGCAGGGGGCGATACGCAGTATTTT
13	-	TRBV5-3	TRBJ2-3	-	CARSFTHTDTQYF	TGTGCCAGAAGCTTTACCCACACAGATACGCAGTATTTT
17	-	TRBV9	TRBJ2-3	-	CASSVGGQIISTDTQYF	TGTGCCAGCAGCGTTGGGGGGCAAATTATTAGCACAGATACGCAGTATTTT
14	-	TRBV7-3	TRBJ2-5	once	CASSLSGPRGTQYF	TGTGCCAGCAGCTTAAGCGGCCCCCGAGGGACCCAGTACTTC
13	-	TRBV7-8	TRBJ1-5	-	CASSLDPRQPQHF	TGTGCCAGCAGCCTAGACCCTAGACAGCCCCAGCATTTT
11	-	TRBV11-3	TRBJ2-1	once	CASSPRDEQFF	TGTGCCAGCAGCCCCCGGGATGAGCAGTTCTTC
12	-	TRBV28	TRBJ1-2	-	CASSLQNYGYTF	TGTGCCAGCAGTTTACAGAACTATGGCTACACCTTC
14	-	TRBV28	TRBJ2-7	-	CASSFGGVSYEQYF	TGTGCCAGCAGTTTTGGGGGCGTCTCCTACGAGCAGTACTTC
14	-	TRBV30	TRBJ1-1	few	CAWSVSLLNTEAFF	TGTGCCTGGAGTGTAAGTCTCCTGAACACTGAAGCTTTCTTT